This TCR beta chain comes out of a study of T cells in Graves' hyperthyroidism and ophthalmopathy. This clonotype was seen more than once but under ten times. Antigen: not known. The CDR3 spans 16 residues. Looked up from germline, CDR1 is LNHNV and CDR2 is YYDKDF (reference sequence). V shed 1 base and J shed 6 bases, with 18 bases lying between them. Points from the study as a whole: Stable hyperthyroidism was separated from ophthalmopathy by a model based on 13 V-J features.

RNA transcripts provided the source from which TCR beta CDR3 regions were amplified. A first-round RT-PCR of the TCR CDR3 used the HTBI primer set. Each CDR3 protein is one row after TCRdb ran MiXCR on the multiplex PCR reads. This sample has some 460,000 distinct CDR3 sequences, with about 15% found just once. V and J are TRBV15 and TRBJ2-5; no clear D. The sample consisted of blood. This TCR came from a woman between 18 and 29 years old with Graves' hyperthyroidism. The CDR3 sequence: CATSRVATSSPKTQYF. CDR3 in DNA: TGTGCCACCAGCAGAGTAGCAACGTCTTCTCCCAAGACCCAGTACTTC.